What follows are 15 T cell receptor beta chains derived from one specimen sequenced in a study of post-analysis software for immune sequencing data. Whole-study findings and limits: Five or six TRBV segments appeared more often in patients than in controls, and TRBV5-6, TRBV5-1 and TRBV20-1 were among these.

These receptors' targets are unknown. Unique molecular identifiers were built into the TCR beta cDNA libraries. Each CDR3 protein gets one entry after TCRdb re-called the PCR reads with MiXCR. Of roughly 540,000 distinct CDR3 sequences listed, around 31% are singletons. The source material was blood. These receptors were collected from a girl between 2 and 17 years old with multiple sclerosis.

The chain joins TRBV11-2 to TRBJ2-3, with TRBD2 identical over 10 bases. The CDR3 spans 15 residues. CDR1 and CDR2 (germline): SGHAT, FQNNGV. V lost 0 bases and J lost 3; bases outside the gene matches: 0. The CDR3 nucleotides read TGTGCCAGCAGCTTAGATAGCGGGGGGACAGATACGCAGTATTTT. It translates to CASSLDSGGTDTQYF.

The chain uses TRBV6-5 and TRBJ1-2; D remains unclear. Germline V gene sequence: CDR1 MNHEY, CDR2 SVGAGI. Trimming cost V 4 bases and J 2 bases, with 8 bases left between them. The CDR3 totals 13 residues. CDR3 loop: CASSLGFNYGYTF. CDR3 nucleotides: TGTGCCAGCAGTTTAGGCTTCAACTATGGCTACACCTTC.

This chain uses TRBV29-1 with TRBJ1-2; 11 nucleotides agree with TRBD1. The germline V gene encodes CDR1 SQVTM and CDR2 ANQGSEA. V trimming: 4 bases; J trimming: 6 bases; junction bases outside the gene matches: 13. The CDR3 covers 16 residues. This CDR3 reads CSVGKTRTGGADGYTF. In nucleotides, the CDR3 is TGCAGCGTTGGGAAGACCCGGACAGGGGGCGCGGATGGCTACACCTTC.

The rearrangement joins TRBV20-1 to TRBJ1-4; no reliable D call. The germline gives CDR1 DFQATT, CDR2 SNEGSKA (reference sequence). The germline V and J ends were trimmed by 7 bases and 0 bases, with 15 bases remaining between them. CDR3 size: 15 residues. CDR3 sequence: CSVRRRNPTNEKLFF. CDR3 nucleotide sequence: TGCAGTGTTCGGAGACGGAACCCAACTAATGAAAAACTGTTTTTT.

The rearrangement joins TRBV20-1 to TRBJ2-3; TRBD1 or TRBD2 may be the D gene (5 bases each). Trimming left V 6 bases short and J 0 bases short, with 7 bases between. Germline CDR1 DFQATT, CDR2 SNEGSKA (reference sequence). The CDR3 is 12 residues long. The CDR3 loop reads CSAEGSTDTQYF. The CDR3, as DNA: TGCAGTGCCGAGGGGAGCACAGATACGCAGTATTTT.

A few counts support this clonotype. V is TRBV5-1 and J is TRBJ1-1, with 11 positions matching TRBD1. The CDR3 is 14 amino acids. After removal of 3 bases from V and 7 bases from J, the junction contained 5 bases not matched to a gene. The germline V gene encodes CDR1 SGHRS and CDR2 YFSETQ. CDR3 loop: CASSSGQGAGEAFF. CDR3 coding DNA: TGCGCCAGCAGCTCAGGACAGGGGGCAGGTGAAGCTTTCTTT.

This chain uses TRBV5-1 with TRBJ2-3, with D uncertain. The V and J ends lost 2 bases and 0 bases respectively, with 10 bases between them. There are 15 residues in the CDR3. The germline V gene has CDR1 SGHRS and CDR2 YFSETQ. DNA of the CDR3: TGCGCCAGCAGCTTCGGCACAATGAGCACAGATACGCAGTATTTT. It is translated as CASSFGTMSTDTQYF.

V gene TRBV29-1 combines with J gene TRBJ1-1; tentatively, D is TRBD1 (6 bases). The CDR3 is made up of 13 amino acids. CDR1 is SQVTM, CDR2 ANQGSEA, per germline. Between the trimmed V and J ends, which lost 5 bases and 1 base, there was a span of 11 bases. CDR3 residues: CSVTGYRNTEAFF. The CDR3 DNA reads as TGCAGCGTTACAGGGTACCGGAACACTGAAGCTTTCTTT.

This clonotype has just a few counts. The chain links TRBV5-1 to TRBJ2-1; 7 bases are shared with TRBD1. The V and J ends lost 4 bases and 1 base, in that order; junction bases with no gene match: 5. The CDR3 contains 15 residues. The V gene's germline CDR1 is SGHRS and CDR2 YFSETQ. Here the CDR3 reads CASSPGTESYNEQFF. DNA of the CDR3: TGCGCCAGCAGCCCCGGGACAGAGTCCTACAATGAGCAGTTCTTC.

The chain couples TRBV29-1 to TRBJ1-2, with unresolved D. Between the trimmed V and J ends, which lost 6 bases and 2 bases, there was a span of 10 bases. CDR1 is SQVTM, CDR2 ANQGSEA, per germline. The CDR3 contains 12 residues. The CDR3 protein is CSVRTRNYGYTF. CDR3 sequence (DNA): TGCAGCGTCCGCACACGGAACTATGGCTACACCTTC.

Note on this clonotype: Because the CDR3's place on the DNA is in doubt, the DNA is left out and the CDR3 is given as listed by TCRdb. The gene calls are TRBV29-1 and TRBJ1-2. The CDR3 totals 13 residues, both ends included. Germline V gene lookup returns CDR1 SQVTM and CDR2 ANQGSEA. The CDR3 region is CSAYAATNYGCTF.

This clonotype was seen only a few times. The rearrangement uses TRBV5-1 and TRBJ1-1; the D is unclear. This CDR3 spans 12 amino acids. V lost 0 bases and J lost 3, with 3 bases in between. Germline V gene lookup returns CDR1 SGHRS and CDR2 YFSETQ. The CDR3 sequence is CASSLEDTEAFF. CDR3 coding DNA: TGCGCCAGCAGCTTGGAAGACACTGAAGCTTTCTTT.

V and J are TRBV20-1 and TRBJ2-2, with a tentative D call TRBD2 (6 bases). The CDR3 loop spans 16 amino acids. Per germline, CDR1 DFQATT and CDR2 SNEGSKA (reference sequence). V lost 0 bases to trimming and J lost 0 bases, with 11 bases between them. This chain's CDR3 is CSARDPGGANTGELFF. DNA of the CDR3: TGCAGTGCTAGAGACCCCGGAGGGGCGAACACCGGGGAGCTGTTTTTT.

This clonotype was seen only a few times. One end of the junction varies from germline; a read error may be responsible. The J gene is TRBJ1-1, the V gene TRBV7-2; maybe TRBD1 (6 bases). Germline CDR1 SGHTA, CDR2 FQGNSA. The CDR3 is 14 amino acids. The CDR3 region is CVSSPHRANTEAFF. CDR3 DNA sequence: TGTGTCAGCAGCCCGCACAGGGCGAACACTGAAGCTTTCTTT.

This clonotype was counted a few times. This chain links TRBV3-1 with TRBJ1-1; D unclear. Trimming left V 1 base short and J 0 bases short, with 3 bases between. Germline CDR1 is LGHDT and CDR2 is YNNKEL (reference sequence). This CDR3 spans 13 amino acids. Here the CDR3 reads CASSQVVNTEAFF. The CDR3 DNA sequence: TGTGCCAGCAGCCAAGTCGTGAACACTGAAGCTTTCTTT. Supplemented by reference TRBV3-1 and TRBJ1-1, the full variable domain reads DTAVSQTPKYLVTQMGNDKSIKCEQNLGHDTMYWYKQDSKKFLKIMFSYNNKELIINETVPNRFSPKSPDKAHLNLHINSLELGDSAVYFCASSQVVNTEAFFGQGTRLTVV.